This T cell receptor (beta chain) was sequenced in a study of CXCR3-negative and CXCR3-positive naive CD8 T cells. Each TRB cDNA library was prepared by 5' RACE (with UMI labels). TCRdb reanalyzed the 5' RACE reads and collapses them to one entry per CDR3 protein, without DNA. Its listing shows approximately 100,000 distinct CDR3 sequences. CDR3 size: 16 residues. Germline V CDR1 and CDR2: MNHEY, SVGAGI. This rearrangement joins TRBV6-5 to TRBJ2-5; TCRdb calls TRBD2, which cannot be checked without DNA. This receptor was obtained from a human donor in good health. Some clones in this sample may be carry-over from other donors' samples. The specimen sequenced was naive CXCR3- CD8+ T cells from blood. Subset here: CD45RO-CCR7+CD27+CD95- naive CD8+ T cells lacking CXCR3 (TNR3-). The CDR3 loop reads CASSYNRAPPGETQYF.